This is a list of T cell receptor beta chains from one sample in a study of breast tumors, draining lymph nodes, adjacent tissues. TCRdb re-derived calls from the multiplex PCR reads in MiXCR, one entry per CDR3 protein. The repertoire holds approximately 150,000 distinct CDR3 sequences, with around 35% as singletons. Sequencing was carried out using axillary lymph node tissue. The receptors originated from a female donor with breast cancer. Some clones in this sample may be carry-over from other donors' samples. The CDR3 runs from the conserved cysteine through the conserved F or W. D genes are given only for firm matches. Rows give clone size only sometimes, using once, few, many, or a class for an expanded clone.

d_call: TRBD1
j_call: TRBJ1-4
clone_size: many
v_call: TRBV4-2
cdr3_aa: CASSQSRDRVNEKLFF
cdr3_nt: TGTGCCAGCAGCCAATCCCGGGACAGGGTTAATGAAAAACTGTTTTTT

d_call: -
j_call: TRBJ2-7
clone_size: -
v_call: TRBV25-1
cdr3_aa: CASSAGAFYEQYF
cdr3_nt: TGTGCCAGCAGTGCAGGGGCATTCTACGAGCAGTACTTC

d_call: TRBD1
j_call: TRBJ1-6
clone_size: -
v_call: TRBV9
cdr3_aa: CASSLGQGIESPPHF
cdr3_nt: TGCGCCAGCAGTTTAGGACAGGGTATAGAATCACCCCCCCACTTT

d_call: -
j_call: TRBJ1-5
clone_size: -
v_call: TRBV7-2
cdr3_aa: CASSLSFGRDQPQHF
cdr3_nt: TGTGCCAGCAGCTTAAGCTTTGGGAGAGACCAGCCCCAGCATTTT

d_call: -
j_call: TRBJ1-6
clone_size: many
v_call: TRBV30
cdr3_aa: CAWRGPNSPLHF
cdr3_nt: TGTGCCTGGAGGGGCCCTAATTCACCCCTCCACTTT

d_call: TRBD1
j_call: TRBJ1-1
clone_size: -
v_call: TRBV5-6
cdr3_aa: CASSFSGQGIKAEAFF
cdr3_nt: TGTGCCAGCAGCTTTTCTGGACAGGGGATCAAGGCTGAAGCTTTCTTT

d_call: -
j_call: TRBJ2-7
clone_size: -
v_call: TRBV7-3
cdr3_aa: CASSRDRRGRGEQHF
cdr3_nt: TGTGCCAGCAGCAGAGACAGGAGGGGCCGGGGCGAGCAGCACTTC

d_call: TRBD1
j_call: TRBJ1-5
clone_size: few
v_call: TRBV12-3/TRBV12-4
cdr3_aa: CASSLRQGGGASNQPQHF
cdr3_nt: TGTGCCAGCAGTTTAAGGCAGGGGGGGGGGGCTAGCAATCAGCCCCAGCATTTT

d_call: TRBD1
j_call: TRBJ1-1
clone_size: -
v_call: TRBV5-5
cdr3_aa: CASSPSRQGGPRAEAFF
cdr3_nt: TGTGCCAGCAGCCCTTCAAGACAGGGAGGGCCGAGGGCTGAAGCTTTCTTT

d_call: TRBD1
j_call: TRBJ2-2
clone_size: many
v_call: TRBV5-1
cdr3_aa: CASSLAGQGARTGELFF
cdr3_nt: TGCGCCAGCAGCTTGGCCGGGCAGGGGGCTCGTACCGGGGAGCTGTTTTTT

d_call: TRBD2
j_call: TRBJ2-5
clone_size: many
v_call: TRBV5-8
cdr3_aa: CASSLTLGLVSF
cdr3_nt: TGTGCCAGCAGCCTTACCTTGGGACTAGTGAGCTTC

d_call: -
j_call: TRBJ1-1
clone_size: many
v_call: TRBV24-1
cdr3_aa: CATRRCLRENTEAFF
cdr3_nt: TGTGCCACCAGACGTTGTCTCAGGGAGAACACTGAAGCTTTCTTT

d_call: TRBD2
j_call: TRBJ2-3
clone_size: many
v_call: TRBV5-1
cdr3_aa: CASSEVPRGSGADTQYF
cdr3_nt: TGCGCCAGCAGCGAGGTCCCCCGCGGGAGTGGCGCAGATACGCAGTATTTT

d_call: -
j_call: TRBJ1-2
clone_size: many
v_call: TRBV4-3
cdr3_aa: CASSQAIGGVYGYTF
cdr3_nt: TGCGCCAGCAGCCAAGCGATCGGAGGCGTCTATGGCTACACCTTC

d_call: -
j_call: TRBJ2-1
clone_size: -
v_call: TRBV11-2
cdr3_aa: CASSLLGRANEQFF
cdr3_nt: TGTGCCAGCAGCTTATTGGGCAGGGCCAATGAGCAGTTCTTC

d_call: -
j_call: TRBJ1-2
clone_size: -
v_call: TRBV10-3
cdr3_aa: CATWLDGIYGYTF
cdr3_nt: TGTGCCACCTGGTTGGACGGGATCTATGGCTACACCTTC

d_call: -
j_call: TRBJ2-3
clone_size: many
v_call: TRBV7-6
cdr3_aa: CASRSLGDTQYF
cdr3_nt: TGTGCCAGCAGATCGCTGGGGGATACGCAGTATTTT

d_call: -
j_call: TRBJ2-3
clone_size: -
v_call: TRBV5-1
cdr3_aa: CASSEDVDTQYF
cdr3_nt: TGCGCCAGCAGCGAGGACGTGGATACGCAGTATTTT

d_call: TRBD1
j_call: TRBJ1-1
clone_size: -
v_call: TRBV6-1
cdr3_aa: CASSPGQGISEAFF
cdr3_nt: TGTGCCAGCAGCCCGGGACAGGGAATTTCTGAAGCTTTCTTT

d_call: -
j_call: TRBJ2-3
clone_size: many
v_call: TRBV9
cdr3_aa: CASSVAGRRVDTQYF
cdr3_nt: TGTGCCAGCAGCGTAGCCGGGAGAAGGGTAGATACGCAGTATTTT

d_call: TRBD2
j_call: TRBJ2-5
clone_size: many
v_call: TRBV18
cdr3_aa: CASSPPGTSGRGQETQYF
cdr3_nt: TGTGCCAGCTCACCACCCGGGACTAGCGGGAGGGGCCAAGAGACCCAGTACTTC

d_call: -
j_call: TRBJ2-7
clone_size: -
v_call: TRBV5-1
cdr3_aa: CASSPSRGSSYEQYF
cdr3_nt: TGCGCCAGCAGCCCATCTCGGGGGAGCTCCTACGAGCAGTACTTC

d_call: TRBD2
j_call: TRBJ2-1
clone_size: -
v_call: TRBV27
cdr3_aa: CASSLNRGGYDEQFF
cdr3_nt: TGTGCCAGCAGTTTAAATCGGGGGGGCTACGATGAGCAGTTCTTC